The 15 T cell receptor beta chains below all came from one sample that was sequenced in a study of blood T cells in healthy people across ages. Through a sample-barcoded 5' primer and a J-beta primer mix, a second PCR was run for about 7 to 12 cycles. TCRdb re-analysed the 5' RACE reads in MiXCR, keeping a single row per CDR3 protein. The sample holds over 600,000 distinct CDR3 sequences; roughly 50% are singletons and the top ten take roughly 24%. Sequenced sample: blood. These receptors were taken from a man aged 40-55 years in good health.

This clonotype was observed a few times. The DNA of the CDR3 is TGTGCCAGCTCACCGGGACAGTATGAAAAGACCCAGTACTTC. The encoded protein is CASSPGQYEKTQYF. The J gene is TRBJ2-5, the V gene TRBV18; 7 bases line up with TRBD1. With 3 bases clipped from V and 6 bases from J, the junction kept 7 bases outside the gene matches. CDR3 size: 14 residues. Looked up from germline, CDR1 is KGHSH and CDR2 is LQKENI.

The chain links TRBV24-1 to TRBJ2-3; D tentatively fits TRBD1 or TRBD2 (7 bases each). Per the germline V gene, CDR1 is KGHDR and CDR2 is SFDVKD. V lost 3 bases, J lost 3 bases, and 12 bases lay in between. The CDR3 contains 15 residues. The CDR3 DNA sequence: TGTGCCACCAGTGATACAGGGGAGGGTACAGATACGCAGTATTTT. Amino acid sequence: CATSDTGEGTDTQYF.

This chain joins TRBV29-1 and TRBJ2-1, with TRBD1 identical over 7 bases. Germline CDR1 reads SQVTM; CDR2 reads ANQGSEA. The CDR3 consists of 16 residues. Trimming removed 4 bases from V and 0 bases from J; junction bases left unmatched: 9. CDR3 region: CSVAGTVEDSYNEQFF. The CDR3 region has the DNA TGCAGCGTTGCCGGGACAGTCGAGGACTCCTACAATGAGCAGTTCTTC.

The V call is TRBV9, the J call TRBJ2-6, with TRBD1 identical over 10 bases. The germline V gene encodes CDR1 SGDLS and CDR2 YYNGEE. J was trimmed by 0 bases and V by 6 bases; bases with no gene match: 6. This CDR3 has 17 amino acids. In DNA form, the CDR3 reads TGTGCCAGCACCAGGACAGGGGGGGTCTCTGGGGCCAACGTCCTGACTTTC. It yields the protein CASTRTGGVSGANVLTF.

V is TRBV15 and J is TRBJ2-1; D perhaps matches TRBD1 (5 bases). The J call may be in error: the DNA end matches TRBJ2-7 better. CDR1 and CDR2 (germline): LNHNV, YYDKDF (reference sequence). The length of the CDR3 is 16 residues. DNA for the CDR3: TGTGCCACCAGCAGAGAGGGCACAGGTCCCTACAATGAGCAGTACTTC. It codes for CATSREGTGPYNEQYF.

V is TRBV7-9 and J is TRBJ2-4, with 15 nucleotides matching TRBD2. This CDR3 is 18 amino acids long. Trimming at V came to 5 bases and at J to 0 bases, leaving 5 bases not matched to a gene. The germline V gene has CDR1 SEHNR and CDR2 FQNEAQ (reference sequence). The CDR3, as DNA: TGTGCCAGCAGCCCCGGGACTAGCGGGGGGCTAGCCAAAAACATTCAGTACTTC. It yields the protein CASSPGTSGGLAKNIQYF.

The J gene is TRBJ2-1, the V gene TRBV7-2; 7 bases line up with TRBD2. CDR1 SGHTA and CDR2 FQGNSA come from the germline V gene. The CDR3 consists of 17 residues. J was trimmed by 2 bases and V by 3 bases; bases with no gene match: 10. CDR3 DNA sequence: TGTGCCAGCAGCTTCGATTCTGCGGGAGTTGCCTACAATGAGCAGTTCTTC. Translation gives CASSFDSAGVAYNEQFF.

This clonotype was seen only a few times. The CDR3 nucleotides read TGTGCCAGCAGCGTTACGGGCATTAGGGGGAAGTTCTTC. Its protein is CASSVTGIRGKFF. The rearrangement joins TRBV7-2 to TRBJ2-1; maybe TRBD1 (6 bases). This CDR3 contains 13 residues. Germline values: CDR1 SGHTA, CDR2 FQGNSA. Trimming stripped 5 bases from V and 14 bases from J, with 19 bases between.

The chain has TRBV28 and TRBJ1-2; D remains ambiguous. Trimming removed 6 bases from V and 8 bases from J, with 16 bases in between. The CDR3 is 13 amino acids. Looked up from germline, CDR1 is MDHEN and CDR2 is SYDVKM. DNA for the CDR3: TGTGCCAGCAGGCTGAACGGAAGGTACGGCTACACCTTC. It translates to CASRLNGRYGYTF.

V usage is TRBV20-1 and J usage is TRBJ2-7; 7 positions match TRBD1. The V gene end was trimmed by 5 bases and the J gene end by 5 bases; junction bases not matched to a gene: 15. CDR1 is DFQATT, CDR2 SNEGSKA, per germline (reference sequence). The CDR3 runs to 15 residues. The CDR3 region has the DNA TGCAGTGCTCAAGAGGGGGCGGATCCCCATGACGAGCAGTACTTC. Translating gives CSAQEGADPHDEQYF.

V is TRBV7-7 and J is TRBJ2-6; 8 positions match TRBD1. CDR3 length: 17 residues. V gave up 7 bases and J gave up 0 bases; unmatched junction bases: 8. CDR1 is SSHAT and CDR2 is FNYEAQ in the germline V gene (reference sequence). DNA of the CDR3: TGTGCCAGCACCCCCAGACAGGGGAACTCTGGGGCCAACGTCCTGACTTTC. Translating gives CASTPRQGNSGANVLTF.

Remarks on this clonotype: A much larger clone lies one base from this, so it may be a read error. This chain uses TRBV13 with TRBJ2-4; D is undetermined. V was clipped by 4 bases and J by 6 bases, with 10 bases between them. CDR1 PRHDT and CDR2 FYEKMQ come from the germline V gene (reference sequence). The CDR3 runs to 13 residues. In nucleotides, the CDR3 is TGTGCCAGCAGCTCGGTGGGGTCAAACATTCAGTACTTC. This codes for CASSSVGSNIQYF.

This clonotype turned up a few times. The chain couples TRBV20-1 to TRBJ1-2; no definite D call. V shed 5 bases and J shed 3 bases, with 7 bases lying between them. The CDR3 contains 11 residues. CDR1 is DFQATT and CDR2 is SNEGSKA in the germline V gene (reference sequence). In nucleotides, the CDR3 is TGCAGTGCTCGGGATTACTATGGCTACACCTTC. This translates into CSARDYYGYTF.

The chain combines TRBV12-3 or TRBV12-4 with TRBJ1-5; the D is unclear. This CDR3 has 14 residues. The V and J ends lost 6 bases and 5 bases respectively, with 14 bases between them. The CDR3 sequence is CASSPTQRYQPQHF. CDR3 DNA: TGTGCCAGCAGCCCTACACAGAGGTATCAGCCCCAGCATTTT.

This clonotype was observed a few times. The V and J genes are TRBV9 and TRBJ2-4; 10 positions match TRBD1. The V gene end was trimmed by 0 bases and the J gene end by 3 bases; junction bases not matched to a gene: 3. The length of the CDR3 is 16 residues. Germline values: CDR1 SGDLS, CDR2 YYNGEE. CDR3 in DNA: TGTGCCAGCAGCGTAGGACAGGGGGCCGGCAAAAACATTCAGTACTTC. Translated: CASSVGQGAGKNIQYF.